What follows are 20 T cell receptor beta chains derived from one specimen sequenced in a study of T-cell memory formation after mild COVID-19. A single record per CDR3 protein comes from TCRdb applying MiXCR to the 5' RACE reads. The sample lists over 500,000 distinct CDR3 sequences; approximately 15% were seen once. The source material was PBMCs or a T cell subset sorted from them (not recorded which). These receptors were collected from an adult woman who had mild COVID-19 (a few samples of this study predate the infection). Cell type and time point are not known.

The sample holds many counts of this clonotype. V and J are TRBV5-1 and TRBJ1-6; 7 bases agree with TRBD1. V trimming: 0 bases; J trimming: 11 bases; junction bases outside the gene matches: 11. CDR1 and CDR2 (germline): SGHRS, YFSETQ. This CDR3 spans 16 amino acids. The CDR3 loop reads CASSLDYGTAQTPLHF. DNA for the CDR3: TGCGCCAGCAGCTTGGATTATGGGACAGCACAAACACCCCTCCACTTT.

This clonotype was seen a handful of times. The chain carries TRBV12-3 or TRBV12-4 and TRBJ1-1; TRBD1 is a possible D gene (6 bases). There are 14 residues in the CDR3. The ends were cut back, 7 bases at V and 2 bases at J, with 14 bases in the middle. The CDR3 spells CASTLDRGNTEAFF. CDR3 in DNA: TGTGCCAGCACCCTGGACAGAGGAAACACTGAAGCTTTCTTT.

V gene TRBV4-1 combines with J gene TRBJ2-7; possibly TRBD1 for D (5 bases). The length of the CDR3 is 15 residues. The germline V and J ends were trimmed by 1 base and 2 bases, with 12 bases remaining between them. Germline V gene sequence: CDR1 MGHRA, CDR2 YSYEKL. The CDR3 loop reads CASSQGTGSTYEQYF. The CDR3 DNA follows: TGCGCCAGCAGCCAAGGTACAGGCAGTACCTACGAGCAGTACTTC.

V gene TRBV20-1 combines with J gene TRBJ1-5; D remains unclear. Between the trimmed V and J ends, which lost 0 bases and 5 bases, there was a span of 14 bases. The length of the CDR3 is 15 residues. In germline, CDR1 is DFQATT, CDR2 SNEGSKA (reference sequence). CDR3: CSARDRRRMDQPQHF. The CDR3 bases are TGCAGTGCTAGAGATCGGAGAAGGATGGATCAGCCCCAGCATTTT.

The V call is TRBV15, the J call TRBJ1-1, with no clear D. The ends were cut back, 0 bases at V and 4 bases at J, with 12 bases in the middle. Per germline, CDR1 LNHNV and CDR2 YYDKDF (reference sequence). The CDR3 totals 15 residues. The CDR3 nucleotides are TGTGCCACCAGCAGAGATCGGCAAGGAGGCACTGAAGCTTTCTTT. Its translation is CATSRDRQGGTEAFF.

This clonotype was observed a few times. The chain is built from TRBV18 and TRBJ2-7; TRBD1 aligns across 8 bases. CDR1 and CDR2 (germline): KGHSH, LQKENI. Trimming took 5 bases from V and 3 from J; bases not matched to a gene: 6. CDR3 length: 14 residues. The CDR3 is CASSSNRGSYEQYF. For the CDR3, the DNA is TGTGCCAGCTCATCGAACAGGGGGAGCTACGAGCAGTACTTC.

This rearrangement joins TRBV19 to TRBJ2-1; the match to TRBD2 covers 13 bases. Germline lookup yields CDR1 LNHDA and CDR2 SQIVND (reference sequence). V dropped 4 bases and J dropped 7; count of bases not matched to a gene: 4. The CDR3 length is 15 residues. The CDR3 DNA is TGTGCCAGTAGTACAGGACTAGCGGGAGTGAATGAGCAGTTCTTC. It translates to CASSTGLAGVNEQFF.

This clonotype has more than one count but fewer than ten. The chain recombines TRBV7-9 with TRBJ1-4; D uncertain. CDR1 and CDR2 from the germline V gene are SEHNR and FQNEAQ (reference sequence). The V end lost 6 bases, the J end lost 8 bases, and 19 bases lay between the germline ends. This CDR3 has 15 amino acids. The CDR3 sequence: CASSYGEAVREKLFF. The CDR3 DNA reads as TGTGCCAGCAGTTATGGGGAAGCAGTCCGGGAAAAACTGTTTTTT.

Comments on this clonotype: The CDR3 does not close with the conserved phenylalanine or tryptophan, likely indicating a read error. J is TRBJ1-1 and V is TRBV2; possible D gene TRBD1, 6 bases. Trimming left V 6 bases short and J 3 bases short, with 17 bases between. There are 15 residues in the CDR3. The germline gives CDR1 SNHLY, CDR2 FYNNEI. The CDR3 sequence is CASSERTDMYTEAFL. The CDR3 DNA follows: TGTGCCAGCAGCGAAAGGACAGACATGTACACTGAAGCTTTCCTT.

Here the CDR3 reads CASSWDFRSEQYF. DNA of the CDR3: TGTGCCAGCAGCTGGGACTTCAGGTCCGAGCAGTACTTC. The J gene is TRBJ2-7, the V gene TRBV5-4; maybe TRBD2 (6 bases). The length of the CDR3 is 13 residues. CDR1 SGHNT and CDR2 YYREEE come from the germline V gene (reference sequence). The V end was cut by 3 bases, the J end by 6 bases, with 13 bases between.

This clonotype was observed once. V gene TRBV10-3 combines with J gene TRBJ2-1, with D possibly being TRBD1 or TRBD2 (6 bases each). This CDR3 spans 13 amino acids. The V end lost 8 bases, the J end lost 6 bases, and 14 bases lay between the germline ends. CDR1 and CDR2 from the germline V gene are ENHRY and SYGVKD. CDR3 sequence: CAIVGGPGNEQFF. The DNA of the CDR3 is TGTGCCATCGTTGGGGGGCCGGGCAATGAGCAGTTCTTC.

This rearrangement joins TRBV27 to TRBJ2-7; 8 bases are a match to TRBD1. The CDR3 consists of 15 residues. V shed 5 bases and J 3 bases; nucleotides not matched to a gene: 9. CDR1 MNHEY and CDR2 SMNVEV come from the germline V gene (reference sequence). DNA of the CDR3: TGTGCCAGCAGTCTACAGGGGGGCGAGGACTACGAGCAGTACTTC. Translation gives CASSLQGGEDYEQYF.

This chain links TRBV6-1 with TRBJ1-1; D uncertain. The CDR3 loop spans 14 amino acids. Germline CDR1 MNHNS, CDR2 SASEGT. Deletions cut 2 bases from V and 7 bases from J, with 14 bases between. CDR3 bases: TGTGCCAGCAGTGAACTCGGAGTGTGGGGTGAAGCTTTCTTT. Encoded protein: CASSELGVWGEAFF.

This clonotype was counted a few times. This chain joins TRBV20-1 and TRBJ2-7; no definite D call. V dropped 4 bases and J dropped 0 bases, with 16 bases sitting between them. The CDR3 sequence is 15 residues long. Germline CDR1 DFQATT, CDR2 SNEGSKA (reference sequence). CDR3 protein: CSATSRARSSYEQYF. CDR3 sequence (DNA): TGCAGTGCTACGTCCCGAGCCCGGAGCTCCTACGAGCAGTACTTC.

The CDR3 spells CSASRRDRGGGYTF. In DNA, the CDR3 is TGCAGTGCTTCGAGACGGGACAGGGGCGGAGGCTACACCTTC. The V gene is TRBV20-1, the J gene TRBJ1-2; TRBD1 aligns across 10 bases. V trimming: 5 bases; J trimming: 8 bases; junction bases outside the gene matches: 11. Germline V gene data show CDR1 as DFQATT and CDR2 as SNEGSKA (reference sequence). This CDR3 has 14 residues.

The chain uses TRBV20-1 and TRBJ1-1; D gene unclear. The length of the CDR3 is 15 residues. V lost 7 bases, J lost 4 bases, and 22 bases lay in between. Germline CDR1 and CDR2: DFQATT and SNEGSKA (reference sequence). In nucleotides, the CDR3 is TGCAGTGACGGATCCAGACCCCCCTCCGGCACTGAAGCTTTCTTT. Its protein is CSDGSRPPSGTEAFF.

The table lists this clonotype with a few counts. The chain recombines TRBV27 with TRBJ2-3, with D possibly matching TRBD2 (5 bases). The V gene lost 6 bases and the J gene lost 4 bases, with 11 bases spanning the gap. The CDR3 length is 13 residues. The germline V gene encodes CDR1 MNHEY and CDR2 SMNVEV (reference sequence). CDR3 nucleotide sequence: TGTGCCAGCAGGAAGGCCGGGGCAGATACGCAGTATTTT. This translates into CASRKAGADTQYF.

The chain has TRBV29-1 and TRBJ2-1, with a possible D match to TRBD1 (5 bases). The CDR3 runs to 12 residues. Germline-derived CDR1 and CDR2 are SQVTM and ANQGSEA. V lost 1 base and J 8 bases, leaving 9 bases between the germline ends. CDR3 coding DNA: TGCAGCGTTGAAGCAATCAGGGATGAGCAGTTCTTC. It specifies CSVEAIRDEQFF.

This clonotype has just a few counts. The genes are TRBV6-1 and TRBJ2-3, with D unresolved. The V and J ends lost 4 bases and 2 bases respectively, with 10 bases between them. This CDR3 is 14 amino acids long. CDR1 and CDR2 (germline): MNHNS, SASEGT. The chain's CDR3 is CASSGLFSTDTQYF. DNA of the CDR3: TGTGCCAGCAGTGGTCTCTTCTCCACAGATACGCAGTATTTT.

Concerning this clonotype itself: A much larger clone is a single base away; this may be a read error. CDR3 residues: CARSPTGGEETQYF. The CDR3 DNA reads TGTGCCAGAAGCCCGACGGGGGGCGAGGAGACCCAGTACTTC. The genes are TRBV5-4 and TRBJ2-5, with D tentatively TRBD2 (7 bases). Deletions cut 8 bases from V and 5 bases from J, with 19 bases between. The CDR3 has 14 amino acids. The germline V gene has CDR1 SGHNT and CDR2 YYREEE (reference sequence).